A selection of T cell receptor beta chains follows, all from one sample in a study of T cells in narcolepsy. Profiling relied on immunoSEQ multiplex PCR, and the TCRdb table lists in-frame clones only, not all of them. The table records fewer than 35,000 clones, around 83% of them present only once. The sequenced material came from memory (CD45RA-) CD4+ T cells from blood. These receptors all come from a human donor in good health. The CDR3 runs from the conserved cysteine through the conserved F or W. A D gene is named only where the DNA matches it firmly. Clone size appears in some rows only: once, few, many, or a class for an expanded clone.

>TRBD1|TRBV19|-|TRBJ1-1
TGTGCCAGTAGTAGAACAGGGGCGGACACTGAAGCTTTCTTT
CASSRTGADTEAFF
>-|TRBV5-1|-|TRBJ1-2
TGCGCCAGCAGCTTGTCCGCGTCCTATGGCTACACCTTC
CASSLSASYGYTF
>-|TRBV5-1|-|TRBJ1-2
TGCGCCAGCAGCTTGGAGGCGAGGGGCTACACCTTC
CASSLEARGYTF
>TRBD1|TRBV2|-|TRBJ2-1
TGTGCCAGCAGTGAACTCGGGACAGCCCCCTACAATGAGCAGTTCTTC
CASSELGTAPYNEQFF
>-|TRBV7-2|-|TRBJ2-3
TGTGCCAGCAGCTGGAGGCGGGGCTACACAGATACGCAGTATTTT
CASSWRRGYTDTQYF
>-|TRBV11-3|-|TRBJ2-3
TGTGCCAGCAGCCGGAGTGTGGGGGCACGGGGCACAGATACGCAGTATTTT
CASSRSVGARGTDTQYF
>-|TRBV4-1|once|TRBJ2-1
TGCGCCAGCAGCCAGACCTTCGGGGACTACAATGAGCAGTTCTTC
CASSQTFGDYNEQFF
>TRBD2|TRBV4-1|-|TRBJ2-5
TGCGCCAGCAGCCAAGAGGGAGGGAAATCAGAGACCCAGTACTTC
CASSQEGGKSETQYF
>TRBD1|TRBV5-1|once|TRBJ1-1
TGCGCCAGCAGCGGTGGTGCAGGGGGCACTGAAGCTTTCTTT
CASSGGAGGTEAFF
>-|TRBV5-1|-|TRBJ2-1
TGCGCCAGCACTCCCTCACCTGACTCCTACAATGAGCAGTTCTTC
CASTPSPDSYNEQFF
>TRBD1|TRBV7-9|-|TRBJ2-5
TGTGCCAGCAGTGGGACAGTGGGGATTGGAGAGACCCAGTACTTC
CASSGTVGIGETQYF
>-|TRBV7-9|-|TRBJ2-3
TGTGCCAGCAGCTTCCGGGACGGACCAGATACGCAGTATTTT
CASSFRDGPDTQYF
>TRBD1|TRBV5-4|medium-sized|TRBJ1-6
TGTGCCAGCAGCACAGGACAGGGAGTCTCACCCCTCCACTTT
CASSTGQGVSPLHF
>TRBD2|TRBV4-3|-|TRBJ2-1
TGCGCCAGCAGCCAAGTTGGGGGGACTAGCGCTGGTCATGAGCAGTTCTTC
CASSQVGGTSAGHEQFF
>-|TRBV19|-|TRBJ2-2
TGTGCCAGTAGTATGGTCCCGGGAAACACCGGGGAGCTGTTTTTT
CASSMVPGNTGELFF
>-|TRBV2|-|TRBJ1-3
TGTGCCAGCAGTGAAGGGGGTCGGTCGTCTGGAAACACCATATATTTT
CASSEGGRSSGNTIYF
>-|TRBV4-3|-|TRBJ2-2
TGCGCCAGCAGCCAAGGGGGCAGGGGTACGATGTTTTTT
CASSQGGRGTMFF
>-|TRBV4-3|few|TRBJ1-5
TGCGCCAGCAGCCAAGTTTGGCAGGGAAGAAATCAGCCCCAGCATTTT
CASSQVWQGRNQPQHF
>TRBD2|TRBV2|-|TRBJ2-1
TGTGCCAGCAGTTTACAGCGGGGGGGCACCAATGAGCAGTTCTTC
CASSLQRGGTNEQFF
>-|TRBV19|-|TRBJ2-1
TGTGCCAGTAGTTTGGGACTTCACAATGAGCAGTTCTTC
CASSLGLHNEQFF
>-|TRBV6-1|-|TRBJ1-2
TGTGCCAGCAGGGAGCCAGGGCTTAGTGGCTACACCTTC
CASREPGLSGYTF
>TRBD1|TRBV29-1|-|TRBJ1-1
TGCAGCGCACGGGACAGGCTGAACACTGAAGCTTTCTTT
CSARDRLNTEAFF
>-|TRBV7-6|once|TRBJ2-2
TGTGCCAGCAGCTCGTTTACCGGGGAGCTGTTTTTT
CASSSFTGELFF
>-|TRBV11-2|-|TRBJ2-5
TGTGCCAGCACCCAGGGTACCGAGACCCAGTACTTC
CASTQGTETQYF
>-|TRBV29-1|-|TRBJ2-5
TGCAGCGTTGAAGGGACCCAGTACTTC
CSVEGTQYF
>TRBD2|TRBV7-9|-|TRBJ2-1
TGTGCCAGCAGCTTTAGCGGGGGGATTGCCGGGAATGAGCAGTTCTTC
CASSFSGGIAGNEQFF
>TRBD1|TRBV7-2|-|TRBJ2-3
TGTGCCAGCAGCCCCCCGGGACAGCTTCCAGGTACGCAGTATTTT
CASSPPGQLPGTQYF
>-|TRBV11-3|-|TRBJ2-3
TGTGCCAGCAGCTCCCCGGGAGATACGCAGTATTTT
CASSSPGDTQYF
>-|TRBV6-5|-|TRBJ2-3
TGTGCCAGCAGTCCTATAGCGGCTAGCACAGATACGCAGTATTTT
CASSPIAASTDTQYF
>-|TRBV7-9|-|TRBJ1-4
TGTGCCAGCAGCTCCCGCGGGGGTCCTAGAGAAAAACTGTTTTTT
CASSSRGGPREKLFF
>-|TRBV6-1|-|TRBJ2-1
TGTGCCAGCAGCGAGGGCAATGAGCAGTTCTTC
CASSEGNEQFF
>-|TRBV16|-|TRBJ1-1
TGTGCCAGCAGCCAACGGCCGGAAAACACTGAAGCTTTCTTT
CASSQRPENTEAFF
>-|TRBV6-5|-|TRBJ2-2
TGTGCCAGCAGCCGACCGGGCTTACCGTCAGGGGAGCTGTTTTTT
CASSRPGLPSGELFF
>-|TRBV28|-|TRBJ1-5
TGTGCCAGCAGCATGGGAGGGAACAATCAGCCCCAGCATTTT
CASSMGGNNQPQHF
>-|TRBV7-2|-|TRBJ2-3
TGTGCCAGCAGCTTAGGACCGGGGTCTAGCACAGATACGCAGTATTTT
CASSLGPGSSTDTQYF
>TRBD1|TRBV28|-|TRBJ1-1
TGTGCCAGCTTGGGACAGGGAACTTTCTTT
CASLGQGTFF
>-|TRBV13|-|TRBJ1-3
TGTGCCAGCAGCTCGGGGGCAGGCTCTGGAAACACCATATATTTT
CASSSGAGSGNTIYF
>-|TRBV11-2|-|TRBJ2-2
TGTGCCGGGGGCACGCAATACGGGGAGCTGTTTTTT
CAGGTQYGELFF
>-|TRBV19|-|TRBJ1-1
TGTGCCAGTAGTCCAAGAACATTTTTTCAGATGAACACTGAAGCTTTCTTT
CASSPRTFFQMNTEAFF
>TRBD2|TRBV6-4|-|TRBJ2-3
TGTGCCAGCAGTATAGCGGGGGCTAGCACAGATACGCAGTATTTT
CASSIAGASTDTQYF
>-|TRBV7-6|-|TRBJ2-3
TGTGCCAGCAGCCTAGGTAGCGCGGATACGCAGTATTTT
CASSLGSADTQYF
>-|TRBV7-2|-|TRBJ2-5
TGTGCCAGCAGCCTAATGCGGCTAGCGAAAGAGACCCAGTACTTC
CASSLMRLAKETQYF
>-|TRBV9|-|TRBJ1-3
TGTGCCAGCAGCGTAGGGGGAGGTGGAAACACCATATATTTT
CASSVGGGGNTIYF
>-|TRBV28|-|TRBJ2-5
TGTGCCAGCAGTCCCTTCAAAGAAGAGTCTCGAGAGACCCAGTACTTC
CASSPFKEESRETQYF